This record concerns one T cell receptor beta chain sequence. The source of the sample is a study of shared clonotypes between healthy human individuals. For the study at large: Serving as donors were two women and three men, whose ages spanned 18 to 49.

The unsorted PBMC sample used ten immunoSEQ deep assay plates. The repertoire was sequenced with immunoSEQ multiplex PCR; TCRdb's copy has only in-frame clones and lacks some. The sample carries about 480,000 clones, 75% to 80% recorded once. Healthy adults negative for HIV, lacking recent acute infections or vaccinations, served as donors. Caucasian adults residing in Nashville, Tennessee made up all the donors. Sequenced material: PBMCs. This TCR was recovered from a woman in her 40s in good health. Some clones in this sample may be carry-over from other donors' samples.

The CDR3 is CASSTWTGRRYGYTF. In nucleotides, the CDR3 is TGTGCCAGCAGTACATGGACAGGTCGAAGGTATGGCTACACCTTC. The rearrangement links TRBV28 to TRBJ1-2; TRBD1 matches 7 bases. The CDR3 extends over 15 amino acids. V trimming: 5 bases; J trimming: 5 bases; junction bases outside the gene matches: 11. Germline CDR1 is MDHEN and CDR2 is SYDVKM.